This entry features one T cell receptor (beta chain) sequence. No antigen is known for it. An amount of RNA that ranged from roughly 0.45 to 1 ug was reverse transcribed with random hexamers. immunoSEQ multiplex PCR amplified TCR beta CDR3 across 54 Vbeta, 13 Jbeta. One entry per CDR3 protein results from TCRdb running MiXCR on the immunoSEQ multiplex PCR reads. Of 120,000 or so distinct CDR3 sequences in the sample, around 94% were seen once. This entry comes from a study of CD8 T cells in Susac syndrome. General study points: The TCR sequencing and HLA analysis in the study involved a relatively small number of individuals, as the study acknowledged.

TCR beta was sequenced from blood CD8+ and CD4+ T cells. TEMRA cells were FACS-enriched, unlike CD8+ and CD4+ T cells, which were negatively isolated. Deletions cut 6 bases from V and 0 bases from J, with 15 bases between. Germline lookup yields CDR1 SNHLY and CDR2 FYNNEI. The CDR3 sequence is 15 residues long. This receptor was taken from a human donor with multiple sclerosis. The rearrangement links TRBV2 to TRBJ2-7, with D possibly being TRBD2 (5 bases). Sequenced sample: CD4+ T cells from PBMCs. The CDR3, as DNA: TGTGCCAGCAGGGGATCACAGCGGCGCTCCTACGAGCAGTACTTC. Translated, it gives CASRGSQRRSYEQYF.